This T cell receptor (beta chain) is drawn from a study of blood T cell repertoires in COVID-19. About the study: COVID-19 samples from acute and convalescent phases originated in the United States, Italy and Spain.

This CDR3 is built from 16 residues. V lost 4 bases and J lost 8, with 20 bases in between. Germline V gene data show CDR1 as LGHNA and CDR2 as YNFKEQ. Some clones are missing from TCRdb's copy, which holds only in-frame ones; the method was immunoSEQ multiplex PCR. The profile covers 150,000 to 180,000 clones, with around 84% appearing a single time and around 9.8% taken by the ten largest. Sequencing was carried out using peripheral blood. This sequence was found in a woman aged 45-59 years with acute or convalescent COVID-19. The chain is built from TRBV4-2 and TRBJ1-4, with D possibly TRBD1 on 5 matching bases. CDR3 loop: CASSRTPGDGEEKLFF. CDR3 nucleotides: TGTGCCAGCAGCCGAACGCCGGGGGATGGTGAAGAAAAACTGTTTTTT.